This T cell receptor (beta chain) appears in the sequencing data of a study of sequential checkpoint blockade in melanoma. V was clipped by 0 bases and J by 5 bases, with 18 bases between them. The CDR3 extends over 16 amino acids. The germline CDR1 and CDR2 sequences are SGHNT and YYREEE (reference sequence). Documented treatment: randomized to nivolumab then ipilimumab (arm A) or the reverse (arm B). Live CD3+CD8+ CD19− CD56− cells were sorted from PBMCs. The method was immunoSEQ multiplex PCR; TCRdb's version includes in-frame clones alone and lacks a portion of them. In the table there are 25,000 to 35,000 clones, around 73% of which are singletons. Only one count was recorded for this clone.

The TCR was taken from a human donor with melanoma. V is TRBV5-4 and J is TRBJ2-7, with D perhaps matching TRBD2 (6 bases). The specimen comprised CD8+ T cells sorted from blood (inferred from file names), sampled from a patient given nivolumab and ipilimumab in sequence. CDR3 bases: TGTGCCAGCAGCTTGGAGGTGGGAGAAAGGGAGGACGAGCAGTACTTC. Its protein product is CASSLEVGEREDEQYF.